Listed below are T cell receptor beta chains from one sample, sequenced in a study of radiotherapy plus CTLA-4 blockade in lung cancer. Data came from immunoSEQ multiplex PCR; TCRdb stores just in-frame clones and leaves some out. The repertoire holds some 64,000 clones, with roughly 76% as singletons. Sequenced here: peripheral blood, sampled from a patient treated with radiotherapy plus ipilimumab. These receptors were obtained from a human donor with non-small cell lung cancer whose response to radiotherapy plus ipilimumab could not be evaluated. Some clones in this sample may be carry-over from other donors' samples. Each CDR3 is given with its conserved first and last residue. The D gene is left open where the match is weak. Clone size is not always given. Where it is, it says once, few, many or a class for expanded clones.

clone_size j_call v_call d_call cdr3_aa cdr3_nt
- TRBJ2-5 TRBV5-4 - CASSSGETQYF TGTGCCAGCAGCTCCGGAGAGACCCAGTACTTC
once TRBJ2-7 TRBV4-2 TRBD2 CASGLAGAPVHEQYF TGTGCCAGTGGACTAGCGGGGGCCCCGGTCCACGAGCAGTACTTC
- TRBJ2-1 TRBV6-1 TRBD1 CASSLKGADEQFF TGTGCCAGCTCCCTTAAGGGGGCCGATGAGCAGTTCTTC
- TRBJ2-5 TRBV6-1 - CASTTGGAGEETQYF TGTGCCAGCACCACCGGCGGGGCCGGGGAAGAGACCCAGTACTTC
- TRBJ2-1 TRBV4-1 - CASSQWESSYNEQFF TGCGCCAGCAGCCAGTGGGAGAGCTCCTACAATGAGCAGTTCTTC
- TRBJ2-5 TRBV4-2 TRBD2 CASSPGLAGGPGETQYF TGTGCCAGCAGCCCGGGACTAGCGGGGGGGCCGGGGGAGACCCAGTACTTC
few TRBJ1-4 TRBV4-3 - CASSQGQSSEKLFF TGCGCCAGCAGCCAAGGACAGAGCTCTGAAAAACTGTTTTTT
once TRBJ2-7 TRBV7-8 - CASSFPVLLSSYEQYF TGTGCCAGCAGCTTTCCGGTACTCTTGAGCTCCTACGAGCAGTACTTC
- TRBJ2-5 TRBV28 TRBD1 CASSLGQGAQETQYF TGTGCCAGCAGCTTGGGACAGGGGGCGCAGGAGACCCAGTACTTC
- TRBJ2-7 TRBV4-3 TRBD2 CASSHGGKDHEQYF TGCGCCAGCAGCCACGGGGGGAAGGACCACGAGCAGTACTTC
- TRBJ2-3 TRBV4-2 TRBD2 CASSQVSGGGPLLTDTQYF TGTGCCAGCAGCCAAGTAAGCGGGGGGGGGCCTCTCCTCACAGATACGCAGTATTTT
- TRBJ1-2 TRBV28 - CASSFPATDYGYTF TGTGCCAGCAGTTTTCCGGCGACAGACTATGGCTACACCTTC
- TRBJ1-6 TRBV28 - CASSMGHGSSSYNSPLHF TGTGCCAGCAGTATGGGACACGGCTCTAGCTCCTATAATTCACCCCTCCACTTT
few TRBJ2-7 TRBV19 - CAVGRYPYEQYF TGTGCCGTAGGGAGGTACCCCTACGAGCAGTACTTC